This TCR beta chain derives from a study of cytomegalovirus exposure and HLA in healthy donors. Study results and limitations: TRBV6-2, TRBV6-3 and some other V segments were unresolvable in 87-base-pair reads. A later analysis found most CMV-associated TCR beta chains apparently HLA-restricted.

To note about this clone: What it recognizes is unknown.

Trimming stripped 7 bases from V and 0 bases from J, with 10 bases between. Germline CDR1 reads SEHNR; CDR2 reads FQNEAQ (reference sequence). The CDR3 is 14 amino acids. Donors sampled were nominally healthy, though unrecorded immune exposures were likely. The PCR used 60 Vbeta and 13 Jbeta primers. Using immunoSEQ multiplex PCR, the repertoire was profiled, and TCRdb retains in-frame clones only, with some absent. The top ten hold less than 8.5% of the sample, which has 150,000 to 180,000 clones, around 79% seen once. The sequencing sample was made of PBMCs. The TCR was taken from a man aged 25 to 45 in good health and CMV-seropositive. The chain combines TRBV7-9 with TRBJ1-3; D may be TRBD1 (5 bases). CDR3 nucleotide sequence: TGTGCCAGCACCCCCAGGGTCTCTGGAAACACCATATATTTT. This gives the protein CASTPRVSGNTIYF. Full variable domain (outside the CDR3, taken from reference TRBV7-9 and TRBJ1-3): DTGVSQNPRHKITKRGQNVTFRCDPISEHNRLYWYRQTLGQGPEFLTYFQNEAQLEKSRLLSDRFSAERPKGSFSTLEIQRTEQGDSAMYLCASTPRVSGNTIYFGEGSWLTVV.